Sequencing of this TCR beta chain was carried out in a study of cytomegalovirus exposure and HLA in healthy donors. In the case of this clone: Antigen: not known.

This CDR3 has 15 residues. With 1 base clipped from V and 2 bases from J, the junction kept 2 bases outside the gene matches. Germline V lookup: CDR1 MNHNS, CDR2 SASEGT. Study-level results: According to a later analysis, donors in an Asian-associated ancestry cluster reportedly had fewer N-insertions than the roughly 670-donor mean.

Vbeta (60) and Jbeta (13) primers were used in the PCR. Sequencing was performed with immunoSEQ multiplex PCR; in TCRdb, only in-frame clones are kept and a portion is missing. The profile shows about 170,000 clones, less than 90% of them singletons. The rearrangement links TRBV6-1 to TRBJ1-5; 7 bases match TRBD1. Sequenced sample: PBMCs. This TCR came from a boy between 2 and 10 years old in good health and CMV-seronegative. This chain's CDR3 is CASSEGQGGNQPQHF. The CDR3 region has the DNA TGTGCCAGCAGTGAAGGTCAGGGGGGCAATCAGCCCCAGCATTTT.